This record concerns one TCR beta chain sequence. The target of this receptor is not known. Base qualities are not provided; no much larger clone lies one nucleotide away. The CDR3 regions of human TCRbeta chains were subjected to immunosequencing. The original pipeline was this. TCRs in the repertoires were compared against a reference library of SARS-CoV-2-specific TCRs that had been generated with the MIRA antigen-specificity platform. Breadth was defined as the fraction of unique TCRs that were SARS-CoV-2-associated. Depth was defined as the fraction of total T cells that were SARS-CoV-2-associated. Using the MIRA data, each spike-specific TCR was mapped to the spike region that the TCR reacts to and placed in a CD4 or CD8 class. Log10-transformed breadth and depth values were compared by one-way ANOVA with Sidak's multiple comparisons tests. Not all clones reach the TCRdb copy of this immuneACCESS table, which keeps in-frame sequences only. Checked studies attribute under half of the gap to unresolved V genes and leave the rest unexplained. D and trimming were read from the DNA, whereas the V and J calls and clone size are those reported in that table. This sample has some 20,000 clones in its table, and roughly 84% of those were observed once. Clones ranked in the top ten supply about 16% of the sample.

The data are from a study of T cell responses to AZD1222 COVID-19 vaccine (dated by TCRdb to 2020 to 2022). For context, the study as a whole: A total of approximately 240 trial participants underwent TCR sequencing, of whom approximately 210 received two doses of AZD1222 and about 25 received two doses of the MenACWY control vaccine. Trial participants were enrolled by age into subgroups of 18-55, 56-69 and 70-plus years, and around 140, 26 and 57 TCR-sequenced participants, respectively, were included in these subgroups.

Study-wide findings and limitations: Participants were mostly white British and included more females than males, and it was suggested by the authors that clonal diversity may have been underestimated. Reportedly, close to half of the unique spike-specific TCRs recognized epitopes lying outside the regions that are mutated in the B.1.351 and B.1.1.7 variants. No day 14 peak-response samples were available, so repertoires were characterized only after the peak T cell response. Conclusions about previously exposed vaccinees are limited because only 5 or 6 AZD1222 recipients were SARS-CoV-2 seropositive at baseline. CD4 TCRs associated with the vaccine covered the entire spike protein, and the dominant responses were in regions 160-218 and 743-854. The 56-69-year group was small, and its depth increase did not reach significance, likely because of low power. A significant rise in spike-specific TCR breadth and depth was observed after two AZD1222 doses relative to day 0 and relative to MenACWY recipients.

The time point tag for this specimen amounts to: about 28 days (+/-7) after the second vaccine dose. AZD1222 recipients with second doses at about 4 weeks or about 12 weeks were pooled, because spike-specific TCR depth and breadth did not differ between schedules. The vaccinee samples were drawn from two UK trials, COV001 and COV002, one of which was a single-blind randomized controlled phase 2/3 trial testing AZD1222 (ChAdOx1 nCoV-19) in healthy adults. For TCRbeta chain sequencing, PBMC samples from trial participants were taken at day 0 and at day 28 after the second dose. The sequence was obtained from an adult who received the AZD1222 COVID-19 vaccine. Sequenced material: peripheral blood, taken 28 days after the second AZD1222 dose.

The CDR3 protein sequence reads: CASSYSQAGGKFF. The sequenced DNA is TGTGCCAGCAGTTACTCCCAAGCGGGAGGAAAGTTCTTC. The rearrangement combines TRBV6-5 with TRBJ2-1; 9 middle bases align to TRBD2. Its CDR3 holds 13 amino acids, cysteine through phenylalanine. The read is trimmed to its CDR3 DNA, 39 bases read in frame from base 1. The germline V gene sets CDR1 to MNHEY and CDR2 to SVGAGI. Trimming accounts for 0 bases at V and 14 bases at J, while the number of junction bases matched to no gene is 5.